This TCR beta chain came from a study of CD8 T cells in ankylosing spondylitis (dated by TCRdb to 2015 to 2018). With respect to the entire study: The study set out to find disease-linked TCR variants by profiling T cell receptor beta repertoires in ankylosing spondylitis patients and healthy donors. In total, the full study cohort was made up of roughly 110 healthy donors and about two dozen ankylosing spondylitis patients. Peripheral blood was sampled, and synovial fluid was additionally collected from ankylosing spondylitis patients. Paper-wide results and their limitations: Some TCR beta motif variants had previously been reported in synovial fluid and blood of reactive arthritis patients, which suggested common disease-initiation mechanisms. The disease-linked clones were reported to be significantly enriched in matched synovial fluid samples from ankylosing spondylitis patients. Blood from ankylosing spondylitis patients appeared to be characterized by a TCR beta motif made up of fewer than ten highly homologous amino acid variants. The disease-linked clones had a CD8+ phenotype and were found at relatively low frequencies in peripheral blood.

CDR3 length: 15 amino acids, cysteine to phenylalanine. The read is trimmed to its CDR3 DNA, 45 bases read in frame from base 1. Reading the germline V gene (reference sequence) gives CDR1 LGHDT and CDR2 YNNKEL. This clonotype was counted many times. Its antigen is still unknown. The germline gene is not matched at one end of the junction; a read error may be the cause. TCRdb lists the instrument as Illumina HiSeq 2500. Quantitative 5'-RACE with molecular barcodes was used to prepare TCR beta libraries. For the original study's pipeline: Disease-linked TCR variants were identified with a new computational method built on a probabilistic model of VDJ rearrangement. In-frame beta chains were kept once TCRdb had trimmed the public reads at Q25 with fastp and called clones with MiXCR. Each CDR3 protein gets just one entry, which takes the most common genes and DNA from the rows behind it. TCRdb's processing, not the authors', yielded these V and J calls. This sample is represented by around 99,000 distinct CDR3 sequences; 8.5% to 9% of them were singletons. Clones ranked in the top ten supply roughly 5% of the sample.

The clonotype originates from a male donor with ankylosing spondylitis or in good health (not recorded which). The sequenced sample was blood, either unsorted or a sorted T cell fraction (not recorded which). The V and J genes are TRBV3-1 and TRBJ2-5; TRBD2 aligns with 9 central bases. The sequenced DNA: TGTGCCAGCAGCCAATTTATAGGGACTAGCCGGCCCCCCTTCTTC. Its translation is CASSQFIGTSRPPFF.